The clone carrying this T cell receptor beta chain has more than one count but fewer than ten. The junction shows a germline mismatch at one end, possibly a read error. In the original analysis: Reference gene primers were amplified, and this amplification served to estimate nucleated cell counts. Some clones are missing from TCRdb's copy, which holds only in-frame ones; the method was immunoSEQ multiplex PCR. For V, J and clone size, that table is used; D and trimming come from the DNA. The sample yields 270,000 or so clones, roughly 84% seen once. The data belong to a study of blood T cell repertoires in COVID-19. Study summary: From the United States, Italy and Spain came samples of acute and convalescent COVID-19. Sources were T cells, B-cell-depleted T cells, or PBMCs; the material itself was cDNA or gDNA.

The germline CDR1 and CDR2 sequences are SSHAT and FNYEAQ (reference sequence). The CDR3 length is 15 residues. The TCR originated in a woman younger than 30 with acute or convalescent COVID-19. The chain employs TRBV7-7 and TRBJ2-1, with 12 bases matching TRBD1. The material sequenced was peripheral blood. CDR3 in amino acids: CASSRDRGLYNEQFF. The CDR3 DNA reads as TGTGCTAGCAGCCGGGACAGGGGGCTCTACAATGAGCAGTTCTTC.